A single sample gave rise to the 22 T cell receptor beta chains below, sequenced in a study of CD8 T cell repertoires and HIV-1 epitope variants. Assay: immunoSEQ multiplex PCR; the TCRdb copy retains only in-frame clones and omits some. The sample includes fewer than 5,500 clones, about three fifths seen only once; the top ten take roughly two fifths. Their antigens remain unidentified. The sample was cultured CD8+ T cells derived from PBMCs. These receptors were collected from a male donor with HIV.

The chain has TRBV28 and TRBJ1-2, with 7 nucleotides matching TRBD1. This CDR3 contains 17 residues. V lost 5 bases, J lost 6 bases, and 18 bases stayed unmatched. In germline, CDR1 is MDHEN, CDR2 SYDVKM. The CDR3 spells CASSPRQGGRRVHGYTF. DNA for the CDR3: TGTGCCAGCAGTCCCCGACAGGGAGGGCGTAGGGTGCATGGCTACACCTTC.

CDR3 amino acids: CASSVGLARYSYEQYF. For the CDR3, the DNA is TGTGCCAGCAGCGTAGGACTAGCGAGGTATTCCTACGAGCAGTACTTC. The rearrangement joins TRBV9 to TRBJ2-7; 8 nucleotides line up with TRBD2. The CDR3 has 16 residues. Germline lookup yields CDR1 SGDLS and CDR2 YYNGEE. The ends lost 0 bases at V and 1 base at J; junction bases unmatched: 6.

The V gene is TRBV11-3, the J gene TRBJ1-1; the D is unclear. CDR3 length: 13 amino acids. Germline V gives CDR1 SGHNT, CDR2 YENEEA. With 5 bases removed from V and 4 bases from J, the gap between germline ends came to 11 bases. The CDR3 sequence: CASSDSVGTEAFF. In DNA form, the CDR3 reads TGTGCCAGCAGCGACTCTGTGGGCACTGAAGCTTTCTTT.

V and J are TRBV7-6 and TRBJ1-1; tentatively, D is TRBD1 (6 bases). V lost 1 base, J lost 3 bases, and 9 bases lay in between. The CDR3 sequence is 14 residues long. Germline CDR1 SGHVS, CDR2 FNYEAQ. This CDR3 is CASSLGGGDTEAFF. CDR3 in DNA: TGTGCCAGCAGCTTAGGTGGGGGCGACACTGAAGCTTTCTTT.

CDR3 residues: CASSLSGGSEAFF. As DNA, the CDR3 is TGTGCCAGCAGTTTATCAGGGGGGTCTGAAGCTTTCTTT. The chain has TRBV28 and TRBJ1-1, with 7 bases aligning to TRBD1. The junction had 2 bases not matched to a gene; V was cut back by 1 base and J by 6 bases. The CDR3 runs 13 residues. Germline V gene data show CDR1 as MDHEN and CDR2 as SYDVKM.

The CDR3 here is CASSVAALDYGYTF. The CDR3 coding sequence is TGTGCCAGCAGCGTAGCTGCTCTAGACTATGGCTACACCTTC. This chain links TRBV9 with TRBJ1-2; D gene uncertain. The V gene's germline CDR1 is SGDLS and CDR2 YYNGEE. CDR3 length equals 14 residues. The V gene lost 0 bases and the J gene lost 3 bases, with 9 bases spanning the gap.

This sequence joins TRBV28 and TRBJ2-1; no clear D. V was trimmed by 1 base and J by 8 bases, leaving 6 bases between them. The germline gives CDR1 MDHEN, CDR2 SYDVKM. The CDR3 is 12 residues long. In DNA form, the CDR3 reads TGTGCCAGCAGTTTATCGGTTTATGAGCAGTTCTTC. Protein: CASSLSVYEQFF. The whole variable domain, remainder taken from reference TRBV28 and TRBJ2-1, is DVKVTQSSRYLVKRTGEKVFLECVQDMDHENMFWYRQDPGLGLRLIYFSYDVKMKEKGDIPEGYSVSREKKERFSLILESASTNQTSMYLCASSLSVYEQFFGPGTRLTVL.

The chain links TRBV19 to TRBJ1-5, with unresolved D. V shed 1 base and J shed 2 bases, with 6 bases lying between them. CDR1 is LNHDA, CDR2 SQIVND, per germline (reference sequence). The CDR3 covers 14 residues. In DNA form, the CDR3 reads TGTGCCAGTAGTATAGTGCAGGGCAATCAGCCCCAGCATTTT. Residues: CASSIVQGNQPQHF.

The V and J genes are TRBV7-9 and TRBJ2-1, with 11 bases fitting TRBD2. The CDR3 has 14 amino acids. The germline CDR1 and CDR2 sequences are SEHNR and FQNEAQ (reference sequence). V lost 5 bases, J lost 9 bases, and 6 bases stayed unmatched. The CDR3 spells CASSPPGLAVEQFF. The CDR3 nucleotides are TGTGCCAGCAGCCCCCCGGGACTAGCGGTTGAGCAGTTCTTC. The full variable domain, in which reference TRBV7-9 and TRBJ2-1 provide the parts outside the CDR3, is DTGVSQNPRHKITKRGQNVTFRCDPISEHNRLYWYRQTLGQGPEFLTYFQNEAQLEKSRLLSDRFSAERPKGSFSTLEIQRTEQGDSAMYLCASSPPGLAVEQFFGPGTRLTVL.

The chain couples TRBV7-2 to TRBJ1-4, with 7 bases lining up with TRBD1. The CDR3 consists of 18 residues. CDR1 is SGHTA, CDR2 FQGNSA, per germline. The J segment lost 6 bases and the V segment lost 0 bases, leaving 13 bases of the junction unmatched. In DNA form, the CDR3 reads TGTGCCAGCAGCTTAGCCAAAGACAGGGTTCCTACGGATGAAAAACTGTTTTTT. Its protein product is CASSLAKDRVPTDEKLFF.

This sequence joins TRBV28 and TRBJ2-3, with TRBD2 as a possible D gene (5 bases). The germline V and J ends were trimmed by 6 bases and 7 bases, with 11 bases remaining between them. The CDR3 length is 12 residues. Germline-derived CDR1 and CDR2 are MDHEN and SYDVKM. The CDR3 coding sequence is TGTGCCAGCAGACATACTAGTAATACGCAGTATTTT. Its translation is CASRHTSNTQYF.

The CDR3 coding sequence is TGCGCCAGCAGCTTGAACAGGAACACTGAAGCTTTCTTT. It encodes CASSLNRNTEAFF. The gene calls are TRBV5-1 and TRBJ1-1; the D is unclear. CDR1 is SGHRS and CDR2 is YFSETQ in the germline V gene. The V end was cut by 1 base, the J end by 1 base, with 5 bases between. This CDR3 is 13 amino acids long.

The chain joins TRBV4-2 to TRBJ1-2, with unresolved D. V lost 2 bases to trimming and J lost 6 bases, with 13 bases between them. CDR1 LGHNA and CDR2 YNFKEQ come from the germline V gene. The CDR3 is made up of 14 amino acids. This CDR3 reads CASSQLTETDGYTF. The CDR3 DNA is TGTGCCAGCAGCCAACTCACAGAAACGGATGGCTACACCTTC.

This rearrangement joins TRBV7-3 to TRBJ1-1, with 10 bases aligning to TRBD1. The V gene end was trimmed by 0 bases and the J gene end by 6 bases; junction bases not matched to a gene: 1. Germline V lookup: CDR1 SGHTA, CDR2 FQGTGA. There are 14 residues in the CDR3. CDR3 protein: CASSLTGQGAEAFF. The CDR3 nucleotides are TGTGCCAGCAGCTTAACCGGACAGGGGGCTGAAGCTTTCTTT.

A few counts support this clone. The chain recombines TRBV19 with TRBJ1-5; D is undetermined. Germline V CDR1 and CDR2: LNHDA, SQIVND (reference sequence). Trimming removed 8 bases at V and 7 bases at J, with 18 bases between. There are 14 residues in the CDR3. The CDR3 DNA reads as TGTGCCAGTCTCCGAGCCGGATTCGAACAGCCCCAGCATTTT. Amino acid sequence: CASLRAGFEQPQHF.

This chain uses TRBV27 with TRBJ2-7; TRBD2 is a possible D gene (5 bases). V was clipped by 4 bases and J by 2 bases, with 15 bases between them. CDR1 is MNHEY and CDR2 is SMNVEV in the germline V gene (reference sequence). This CDR3 has 15 residues. The CDR3 loop reads CASSSPEGPTYEQYF. For the CDR3, the DNA is TGTGCCAGCAGTTCCCCCGAGGGCCCAACCTACGAGCAGTACTTC.

The J gene is TRBJ1-5, the V gene TRBV7-9; no reliable D call. The CDR3 extends over 15 amino acids. Germline V gene data show CDR1 as SEHNR and CDR2 as FQNEAQ (reference sequence). The V and J ends lost 1 base and 0 bases respectively, with 7 bases between them. The CDR3 DNA follows: TGTGCCAGCAGCTTAGGACCCCATAGCAATCAGCCCCAGCATTTT. Residues: CASSLGPHSNQPQHF.

This clone was observed a handful of times. The chain joins TRBV13 to TRBJ1-1; TRBD1 matches at 12 bases. The CDR3 loop spans 15 amino acids. V was pared by 4 bases and J by 4 bases, with 4 bases of the junction left unmatched. CDR1 and CDR2 from the germline V gene are PRHDT and FYEKMQ (reference sequence). For the CDR3, the DNA is TGTGCCAGCAGCTCGGGACAGGGGGCGGGCACTGAAGCTTTCTTT. Translation gives CASSSGQGAGTEAFF.

The V call is TRBV19, the J call TRBJ2-1; 10 bases agree with TRBD1. The V gene end was trimmed by 3 bases and the J gene end by 8 bases; junction bases not matched to a gene: 7. The CDR3 runs 15 residues. CDR1 is LNHDA, CDR2 SQIVND, per germline (reference sequence). CDR3 in amino acids: CASSMATGGWDEQFF. In DNA, the CDR3 is TGTGCCAGTAGTATGGCGACAGGGGGCTGGGATGAGCAGTTCTTC.

This clone was seen a handful of times. The chain carries TRBV4-1 and TRBJ2-7; 10 nucleotides agree with TRBD1. The germline CDR1 and CDR2 sequences are MGHRA and YSYEKL. The trim removed 1 base at V and 4 bases at J, leaving 4 bases unmatched. The CDR3 is made up of 15 amino acids. CDR3 amino acids: CASSQGDRGHYEQYF. The CDR3 nucleotides are TGCGCCAGCAGCCAAGGCGACAGGGGGCATTACGAGCAGTACTTC.

The chain couples TRBV10-1 to TRBJ1-5; the D gene is possibly TRBD1 (6 bases). The germline V gene encodes CDR1 WNHNN and CDR2 SYGVQD (reference sequence). The ends were cut back, 4 bases at V and 0 bases at J, with 25 bases in the middle. The CDR3 covers 20 residues. CDR3 sequence reads: CASSVHPGELPEISNQPQHF. The CDR3 nucleotides read TGCGCCAGCAGTGTCCACCCAGGGGAGCTACCAGAGATTAGCAATCAGCCCCAGCATTTT.

The rearrangement uses TRBV28 and TRBJ1-3; TRBD1 agrees at 7 bases. CDR1 and CDR2 from the germline V gene are MDHEN and SYDVKM. J lost 0 bases, V lost 1 base, and 9 bases had no gene match. The CDR3 sequence is 18 residues long. CDR3 coding DNA: TGTGCCAGCAGTTTATTACTCGCCGGGACAGACTCTGGAAACACCATATATTTT. Translating it yields CASSLLLAGTDSGNTIYF.